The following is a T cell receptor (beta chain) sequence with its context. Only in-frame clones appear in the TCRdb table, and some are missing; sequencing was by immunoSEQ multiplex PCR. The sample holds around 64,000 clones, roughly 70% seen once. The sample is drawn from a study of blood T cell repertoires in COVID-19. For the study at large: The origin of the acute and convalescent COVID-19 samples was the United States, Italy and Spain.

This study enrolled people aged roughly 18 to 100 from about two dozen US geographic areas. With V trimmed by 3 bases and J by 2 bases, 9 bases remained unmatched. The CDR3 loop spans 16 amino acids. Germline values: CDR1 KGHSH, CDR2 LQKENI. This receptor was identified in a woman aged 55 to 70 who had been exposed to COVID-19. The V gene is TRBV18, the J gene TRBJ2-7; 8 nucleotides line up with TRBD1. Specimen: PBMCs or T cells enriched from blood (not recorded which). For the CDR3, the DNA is TGTGCCAGCTCACCCGCGGACAGGGTTGGTCCCTACGAGCAGTACTTC. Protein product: CASSPADRVGPYEQYF. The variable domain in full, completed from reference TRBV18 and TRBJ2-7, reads NAGVMQNPRHLVRRRGQEARLRCSPMKGHSHVYWYRQLPEEGLKFMVYLQKENIIDESGMPKERFSAEFPKEGPSILRIQQVVRGDSAAYFCASSPADRVGPYEQYFGPGTRLTVT.